This T cell receptor beta chain was recovered during a study of CD8+ T cells in alopecia areata (dated by TCRdb to about 2018). With respect to the entire study: Treated patients were enrolled in an open-label pilot trial of oral tofacitinib, 5 to 10 mg twice daily, for moderate-to-severe alopecia areata. The study used high-throughput TCRbeta sequencing to examine T cell clonal expansion in alopecia areata, in both the C3H/HeJ mouse model and human patients. In treated patients, disease severity was measured using the SALT score, which gives the percentage of scalp surface area affected. Scalp tissue and sorted CD4+ and CD8+ peripheral blood T cells from patchy and totalis/universalis alopecia areata patients and from healthy controls were covered by human TCRbeta sequencing. TCRbeta CDR3 regions were amplified by immunoSEQ multiplex PCR using 35 Vbeta forward and 13 Jbeta reverse primers. Tofacitinib was administered for 6 to 18 months, and 6 months of follow-up off drug were then conducted to assess delayed response and recurrence. Clonality in the scalp was compared among normal scalp (n=4), patchy alopecia areata scalp (n=8), and alopecia totalis/universalis scalp (n=8). Patients on tofacitinib were biopsied at baseline and after 4 and 24 weeks of treatment, and several of the patients also had a later scalp biopsy. RNA was obtained with the PAXgene miRNA kit for fixed scalp, the miRNeasy kit for PBMCs, and the RNeasy kit for mouse skin. The research as a whole found: Resident alphabeta T cells in normal human skin are also sequenced, complicating scalp TCR repertoire analysis, unlike mouse skin dominated by gammadelta T cells. Because the treated cohort was small and had only one nonresponder, larger studies are needed to examine links between baseline CD8+ expansion and response. Tofacitinib significantly decreased scalp clonality and the number of expanded CD8+ clones among the top 100 scalp clones. Higher clonality and more expanded CD8+ clones were observed in lesional scalp than in normal scalp, particularly in alopecia totalis/universalis, a finding suggestive of antigenic drive. Many expanded lesional clones were found to persist in scalp and blood during tofacitinib treatment, and relapse after treatment cessation may be partly explained by this persistence. Compared with mice, TCR sequences shared between patients were less clear, possibly partly because of HLA diversity across the patient population.

CDR3 length: 16 amino acids, cysteine to phenylalanine. Of the read, only the CDR3 DNA is kept; its 48 bases are in frame from base 1. Trimming at the junction amounts to 6 bases on V and 3 bases on J, and the germline ends lie 20 bases apart. The CDR1 and CDR2 encoded by the germline V gene are SNHLY and FYNNEI. A remark on this clone: Its antigen is unknown. Base qualities are not at hand, and no much larger clone is one base apart.

This specimen's time point label, per the study, means: 4 weeks on oral tofacitinib. The treatment or condition label for this specimen denotes: oral pan-JAK inhibitor, 5-10 mg twice daily. Peripheral blood and lesional scalp punch biopsies were obtained from patients with alopecia areata. After PBMCs were isolated by density centrifugation and stained for CD3, CD4 and CD8, a FACSAria was used to sort CD4+ and CD8+ T cells. The method behind the library was the immunoSEQ multiplex PCR assay. To provide template for TCR sequencing, every sample had RNA extracted and reverse transcribed into cDNA. First-strand cDNA was synthesized with SuperScript III using a 2:1 mix of oligo-dT and random hexamers. A synthetic immune receptor repertoire was used to measure amplification bias, and any remaining bias was corrected computationally. In the authors' own workflow: Raw reads were preprocessed for error removal, and CDR3 was defined according to IMGT conventions as running from the conserved cysteine to phenylalanine. To get clonality, Shannon entropy was normalized by log2 of the number of productive unique TCRs and the result was subtracted from 1. Scalp TCRbeta sequences were cross-referenced with sorted blood CD4 and CD8 repertoires so that the CD4 or CD8 identity of scalp clones could be inferred. TCRdb's version of the immuneACCESS table is confined to in-frame rearrangements and falls short of the full clone set. An unresolved V gene accounts for under half of the shortfall where checked; the remainder is of unknown origin. V, J and clone size derive from that table, while D and trimming were established from the DNA sequence. A total of roughly 200,000 clones appear in this sample, more than 55% of them only once. The ten largest account for 3% to 3.5% of the sample.

This receptor was identified in a human donor with alopecia areata. Specimen: CD4+ T cells sorted from blood, collected at week 4, from a patient treated with tofacitinib. This chain is built from TRBV2 and TRBJ1-2, and perhaps TRBD1 as D gene, on 6 matching bases. The nucleotide sequence reads TGTGCCAGCAGAGAAACGACAGGCCCTAGCTACTATGGCTACACCTTC. This encodes CASRETTGPSYYGYTF.